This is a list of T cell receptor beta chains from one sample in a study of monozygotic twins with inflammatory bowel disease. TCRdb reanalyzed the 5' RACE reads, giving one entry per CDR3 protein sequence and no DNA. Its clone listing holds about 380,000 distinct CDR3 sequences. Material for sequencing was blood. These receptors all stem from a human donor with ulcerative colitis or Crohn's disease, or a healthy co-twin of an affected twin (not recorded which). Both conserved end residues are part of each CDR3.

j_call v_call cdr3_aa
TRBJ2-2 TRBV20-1 CSAKQQPLTGELFF
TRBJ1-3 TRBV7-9 CASRPGSAGNTIYF
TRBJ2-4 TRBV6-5 CASSYSRRGENIQYF
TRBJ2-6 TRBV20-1 CSAPDRGLNSGANVLTF
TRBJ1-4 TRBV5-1 CVSSSFTGSGEKLFF
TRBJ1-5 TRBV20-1 CSAREGGGYLNQPQHF
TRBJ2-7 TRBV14 CASSQDFGGQREQYF
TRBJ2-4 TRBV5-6 CASSFDYGLAKNIQYF
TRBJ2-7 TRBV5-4 CASSGDRSTYEQYF
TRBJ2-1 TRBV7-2 CASSFPGQYNEQFF
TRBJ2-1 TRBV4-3 CASSLQGEGLAEQFF
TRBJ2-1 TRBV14 CASSPGLVKRRYNEQFF
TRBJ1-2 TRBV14 CASSQVGGADGYTF
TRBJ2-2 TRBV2 CASSWGGFFPSNTGELFF
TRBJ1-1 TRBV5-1 CASSLDAGQNTEAFF
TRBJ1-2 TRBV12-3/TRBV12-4 CASRWGQGASGYTF
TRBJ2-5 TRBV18 CASSPLTIGGEETQYF